The rows below give T cell receptor beta chains drawn from one sample of a study of cytotoxic CD8 clonotypes in ibrutinib-treated CLL. Some clones are missing from TCRdb's copy, which holds only in-frame ones; the method was immunoSEQ multiplex PCR. The sample lists some 200,000 clones, nearly 80% occurring once. This sample comprised PBMCs, obtained after 12 months of ibrutinib treatment. The receptor set was obtained from a human donor with chronic lymphocytic leukemia. The conserved cysteine and the conserved F or W are not part of the CDR3 here.

v_call	cdr3_aa
TRBV18	ASSPPQTSDEQF
TRBV7-9	ASTRGAGDMPRAF
TRBV7-9	AVQGPTNTEAF
TRBV14	ASSEGTGAIYGYT
TRBV27	ASRQQGAETQY
TRBV23-1	ASSPKIGASTISYEQY
TRBV29-1	SVGDSLKTQY
TRBV15	ATSSGEGTVYEQY
TRBV28	ASSPRQYGYT
TRBV18	ASSPNRDTLNTEAF
TRBV6-5	ASSYWLAGGGETQY
TRBV18	ASSSPGKQETQY
TRBV27	ASSLAGTAENIQY
TRBV5-1	ASSYDRGNYEQY
TRBV13	ASSLEANSYEQY
TRBV18	ASSPPNRDNEQF
TRBV5-1	ASSPQGARNYGYT
TRBV28	ASSPSSGRAGNTGELF
TRBV5-8	ASSLGADSSYEQY
TRBV28	ASSLSQNLGEAF
TRBV5-5	ASSLRGVGGYT
TRBV11-3	ASSYYGAGGEQF
TRBV2	ASSFQGEGTQY
TRBV11-2	ASSPATVTEAF
TRBV28	ASSRDRPQEPQH
TRBV7-9	AEEKDYGYT
TRBV5-1	ASSATSGSRYTGELF
TRBV6-5	ASSLPGQGTQY
TRBV6-4	ASSEFPGDGGELF
TRBV28	ASRQGSYEQY
TRBV5-1	ASSLQSGTTDTQY
TRBV4-1	ASSPREQFYEQY
TRBV28	ASSEPPNYGYT
TRBV5-1	ASSLGTPGTTKSSTDTQY
TRBV15	ATRVSRLLANEKLF
TRBV19	ASSTQLQGAYGYT
TRBV6-1	ASTSIMLVDQPQH
TRBV6-5	ASSSPSLSDYGYT
TRBV15	ATSRDLHGGQPQH
TRBV4-1	ASSQGQGGRSQPQH
TRBV7-2	ASSFGGAGRETQY
TRBV19	ASTLQGSAQTQY